What follows describes a single TCR beta chain. Its antigen is still unknown. The sample holds no much larger clone one base away, and base qualities are not on file. The method was PCR. TCRdb shows the sequencer as Illumina HiSeq 4000. High-throughput sequencing was used to profile the TCR beta-chain CDR3 region of every patient. The published analysis was carried out like this. CDR3 differences across clinicopathological groups were used to build a classifier for discriminating distant-metastatic papillary thyroid cancer patients. To measure repertoire diversity the researchers used the Shannon index, while the Morisita-Horn index served to gauge how similar the tumor and blood repertoires were. TCRdb cleaned the public reads at Q25 with fastp, built clones with MiXCR and kept in-frame beta chains. In this record, the V and J calls reflect TCRdb's handling and not the investigators' own analysis. Recorded for this sample are about 16,000 clones; roughly 12% of them occurred a single time. About 30% of the sample is held by the ten biggest clonotypes.

None of the patients had been given any treatment before thyroid surgery. Patient clinical samples collected from about 2011 to 2018 were retrospectively analysed using T-cell receptor beta sequencing. The data were obtained in a study of metastatic and nonmetastatic thyroid tumors (dated by TCRdb to the early 2020s). With regard to the full study: For patients with malignant and with benign thyroid disease, the researchers compared repertoires between peripheral blood samples and tumor or nodule tissue samples. The study at large found these results: In both blood and tumor samples, TCR beta diversity was reported to be significantly higher in malignant tumors than in benign nodules.

The germline V gene yields SGHNT for CDR1 and YENEEA for CDR2. The CDR3 sequence holds 12 residues, the cysteine and phenylalanine included. Only the CDR3 DNA is retained, 36 bases long and in frame from the first base. The germline ends are 7 bases apart after V is trimmed by 5 bases and J by 5 bases. Input material: blood. The chain is encoded by TRBV11-3 joined to TRBJ2-1; the D gene lacks a confident call. This receptor was obtained from a female donor with papillary thyroid cancer or a benign thyroid nodule (not recorded which). Some clones in this sample may be carry-over from other donors' samples. The bases read TGTGCCAGCAGCCAGAATAACAATGAGCAGTTCTTC. It codes for CASSQNNNEQFF.